Sequencing of this T cell receptor beta chain was carried out in a study of vaccination and CD4 T cells after COVID-19. Once obtained from cultured CD4+ T cells, the DNA was sequenced using the Oncomine TCR Beta short-read assay. MiXCR was run by TCRdb on the PCR reads, yielding one entry per CDR3 protein. This table holds roughly 8,700 distinct CDR3 sequences, about half found once. CDR3 length: 15 amino acids. Per the germline V gene, CDR1 is DFQATT and CDR2 is SNEGSKA (reference sequence). V was clipped by 0 bases and J by 5 bases; unmatched bases: 7. Sample treatment: roughly ten-day PBMC culture with coronavirus spike peptide pools or control peptides (ViraFEST assay). Harvesting of the unexposed donor's CD4+ T cells predated the COVID-19 pandemic (2011-2018). ViraFEST grew antigen-specific T cells using peptide pools, then sequenced TCRs. As regards this clonotype: The antigen is unknown.

The sample comprised CD4+ T cells from blood, cultured in vitro. This TCR was recovered from a human donor in good health. The chain combines TRBV20-1 with TRBJ2-1; 7 bases fit TRBD2. CDR3 sequence: CSARDPAGINNEQFF. The CDR3, as DNA: TGCAGTGCTAGAGATCCAGCGGGGATTAACAATGAGCAGTTCTTC.